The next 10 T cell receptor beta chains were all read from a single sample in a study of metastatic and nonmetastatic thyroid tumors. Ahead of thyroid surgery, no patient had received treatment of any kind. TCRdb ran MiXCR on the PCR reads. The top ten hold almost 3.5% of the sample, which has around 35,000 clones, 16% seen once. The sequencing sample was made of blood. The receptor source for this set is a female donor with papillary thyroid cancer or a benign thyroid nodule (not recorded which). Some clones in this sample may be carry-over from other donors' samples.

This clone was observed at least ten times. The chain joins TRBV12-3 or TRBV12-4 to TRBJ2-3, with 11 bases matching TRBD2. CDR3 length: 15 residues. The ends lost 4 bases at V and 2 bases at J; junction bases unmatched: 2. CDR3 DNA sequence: TGTGCCAGCAGTTCACTAGCGGGGGTCACAGATACGCAGTATTTT. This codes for CASSSLAGVTDTQYF.

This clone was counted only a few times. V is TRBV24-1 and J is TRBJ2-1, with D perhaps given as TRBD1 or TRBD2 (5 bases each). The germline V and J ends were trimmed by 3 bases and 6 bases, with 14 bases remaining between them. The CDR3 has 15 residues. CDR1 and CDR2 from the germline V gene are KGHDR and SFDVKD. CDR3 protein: CATSDPGRISNEQFF. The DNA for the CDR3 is TGTGCCACCAGTGATCCGGGACGAATCAGCAATGAGCAGTTCTTC.

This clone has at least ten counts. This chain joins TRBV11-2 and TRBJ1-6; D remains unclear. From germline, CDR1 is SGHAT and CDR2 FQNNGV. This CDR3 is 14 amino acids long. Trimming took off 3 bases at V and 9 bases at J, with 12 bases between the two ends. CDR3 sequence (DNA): TGTGCCAGCAGCTTCGGCGGATCGGGTTCACCCCTCCACTTT. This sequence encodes CASSFGGSGSPLHF. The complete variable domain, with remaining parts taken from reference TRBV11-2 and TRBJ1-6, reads EAGVAQSPRYKIIEKRQSVAFWCNPISGHATLYWYQQILGQGPKLLIQFQNNGVVDDSQLPKDRFSAERLKGVDSTLKIQPAKLEDSAVYLCASSFGGSGSPLHFGNGTRLTVT.

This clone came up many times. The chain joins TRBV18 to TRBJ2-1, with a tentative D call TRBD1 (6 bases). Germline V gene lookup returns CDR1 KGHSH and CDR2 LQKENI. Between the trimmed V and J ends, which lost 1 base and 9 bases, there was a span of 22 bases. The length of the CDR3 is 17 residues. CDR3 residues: CASSPRPSGQTSGEQFF. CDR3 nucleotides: TGTGCCAGCTCACCACGTCCCTCCGGACAGACCAGCGGTGAGCAGTTCTTC.

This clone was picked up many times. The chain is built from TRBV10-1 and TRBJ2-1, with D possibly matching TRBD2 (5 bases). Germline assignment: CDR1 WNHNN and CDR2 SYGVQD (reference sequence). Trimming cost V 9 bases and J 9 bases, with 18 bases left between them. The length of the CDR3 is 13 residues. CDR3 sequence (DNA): TGCGCCAGTAAGGAGGTCTGGCGATCTGAGCAGTTCTTC. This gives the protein CASKEVWRSEQFF.

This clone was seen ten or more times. In DNA form, the CDR3 reads TGCAGCGTTTTCGACGCGACTAGCAATCAGCCCCAGCATTTT. It specifies CSVFDATSNQPQHF. The rearrangement joins TRBV29-1 to TRBJ1-5, with D uncertain. CDR3 size: 14 residues. Looked up from germline, CDR1 is SQVTM and CDR2 is ANQGSEA. Trimming shortened V by 5 bases and J by 0 bases, and 11 bases separated the two germline ends.

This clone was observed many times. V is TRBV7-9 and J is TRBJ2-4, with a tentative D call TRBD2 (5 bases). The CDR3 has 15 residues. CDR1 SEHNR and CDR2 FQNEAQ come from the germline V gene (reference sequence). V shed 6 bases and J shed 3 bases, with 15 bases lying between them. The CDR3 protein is CASSPREVGKNIQYF. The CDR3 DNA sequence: TGTGCCAGCAGTCCCCGGGAAGTTGGCAAAAACATTCAGTACTTC.

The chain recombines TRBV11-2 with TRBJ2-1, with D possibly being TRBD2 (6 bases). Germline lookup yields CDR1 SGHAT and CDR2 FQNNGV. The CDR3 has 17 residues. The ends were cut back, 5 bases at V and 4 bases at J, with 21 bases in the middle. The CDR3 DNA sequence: TGTGCCAGCAGCCGGACTATCGGGAGTGCCATATACAATGAGCAGTTCTTC. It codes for CASSRTIGSAIYNEQFF.

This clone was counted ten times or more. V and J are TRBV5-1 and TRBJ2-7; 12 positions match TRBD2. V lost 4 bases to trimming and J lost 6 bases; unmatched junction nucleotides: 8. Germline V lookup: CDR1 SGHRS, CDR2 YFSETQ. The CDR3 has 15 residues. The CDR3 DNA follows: TGCGCCAGCAGCATGACTAGCGGGAGCGGGTTCGAGCAGTACTTC. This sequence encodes CASSMTSGSGFEQYF.

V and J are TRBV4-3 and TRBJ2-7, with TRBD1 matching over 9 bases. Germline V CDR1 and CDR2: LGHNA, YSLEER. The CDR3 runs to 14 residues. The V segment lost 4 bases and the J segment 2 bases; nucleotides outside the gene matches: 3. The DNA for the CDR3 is TGCGCCAGCAGCCCGGGGACAGGGACCTACGAGCAGTACTTC. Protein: CASSPGTGTYEQYF.